This TCR beta chain appears in the sequencing data of a study of blood T cell repertoires in COVID-19. This table comes from immunoSEQ multiplex PCR, and its TCRdb copy is limited to in-frame clones, with some not included. The table lists nearly 250,000 clones, around 86% of them singletons. The trim removed 4 bases at V and 3 bases at J, leaving 2 bases unmatched. The CDR3 is 14 amino acids. CDR1 MNHEY and CDR2 SMNVEV come from the germline V gene (reference sequence). Sequencing used PBMCs or T cells enriched from blood (not recorded which). The chain joins TRBV27 to TRBJ2-7, with 11 bases that match TRBD2. This receptor was taken from a woman aged 45-65 years who had recovered from COVID-19. CDR3 DNA sequence: TGTGCCAGCAGTTCTGGGACTAGCGGCTACGAGCAGTACTTC. Its protein is CASSSGTSGYEQYF.